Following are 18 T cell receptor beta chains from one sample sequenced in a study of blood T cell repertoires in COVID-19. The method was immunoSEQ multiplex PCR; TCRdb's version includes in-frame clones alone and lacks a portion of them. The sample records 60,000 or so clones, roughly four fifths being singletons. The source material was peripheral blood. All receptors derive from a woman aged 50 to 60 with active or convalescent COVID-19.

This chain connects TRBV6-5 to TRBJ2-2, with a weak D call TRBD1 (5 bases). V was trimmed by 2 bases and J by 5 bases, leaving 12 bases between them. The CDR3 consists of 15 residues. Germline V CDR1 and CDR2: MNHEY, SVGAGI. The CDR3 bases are TGTGCCAGCAGTTACCTGGTAAAGGGGACCGGGGAGCTGTTTTTT. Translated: CASSYLVKGTGELFF.

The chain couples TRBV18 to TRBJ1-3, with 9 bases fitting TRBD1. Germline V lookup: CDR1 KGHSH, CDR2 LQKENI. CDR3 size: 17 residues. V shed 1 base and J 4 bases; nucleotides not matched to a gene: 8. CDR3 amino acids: CASSPRTGADSGNTIYF. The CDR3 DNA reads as TGTGCCAGCTCACCACGGACAGGGGCTGATTCAGGAAACACCATATATTTT. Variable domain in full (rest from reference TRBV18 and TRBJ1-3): NAGVMQNPRHLVRRRGQEARLRCSPMKGHSHVYWYRQLPEEGLKFMVYLQKENIIDESGMPKERFSAEFPKEGPSILRIQQVVRGDSAAYFCASSPRTGADSGNTIYFGEGSWLTVV.

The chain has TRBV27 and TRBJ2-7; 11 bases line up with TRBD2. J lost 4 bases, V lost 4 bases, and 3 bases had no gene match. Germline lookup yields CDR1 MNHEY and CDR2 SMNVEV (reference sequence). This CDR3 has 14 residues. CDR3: CASSSSGRMYEQYF. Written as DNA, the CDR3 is TGTGCCAGCAGTTCTAGCGGGAGGATGTACGAGCAGTACTTC.

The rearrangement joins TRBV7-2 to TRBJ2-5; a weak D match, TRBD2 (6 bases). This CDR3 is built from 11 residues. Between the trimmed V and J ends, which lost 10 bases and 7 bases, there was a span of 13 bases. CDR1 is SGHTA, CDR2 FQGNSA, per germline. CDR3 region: CAKILGGTQYF. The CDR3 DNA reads TGTGCCAAGATTTTGGGGGGGACCCAGTACTTC.

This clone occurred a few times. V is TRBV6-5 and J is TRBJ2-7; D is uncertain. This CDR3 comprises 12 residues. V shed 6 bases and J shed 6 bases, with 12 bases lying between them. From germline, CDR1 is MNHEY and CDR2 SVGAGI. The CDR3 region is CASRFMNGEQYF. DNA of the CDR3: TGTGCCAGCAGGTTCATGAACGGCGAGCAGTACTTC.

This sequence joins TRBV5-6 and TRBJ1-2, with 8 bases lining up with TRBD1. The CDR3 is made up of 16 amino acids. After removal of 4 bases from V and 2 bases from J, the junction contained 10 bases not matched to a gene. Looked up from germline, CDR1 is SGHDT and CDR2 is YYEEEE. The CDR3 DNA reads TGTGCCAGCAGCCGGACAGGGACCGAATTGAACTATGGCTACACCTTC. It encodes CASSRTGTELNYGYTF.

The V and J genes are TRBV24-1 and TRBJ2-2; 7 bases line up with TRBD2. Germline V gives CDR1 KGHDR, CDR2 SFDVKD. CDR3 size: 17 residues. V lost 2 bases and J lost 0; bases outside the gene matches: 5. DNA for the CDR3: TGTGCCACCAGTGATTGGCGGGGAGGGCCGAACACCGGGGAGCTGTTTTTT. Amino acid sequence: CATSDWRGGPNTGELFF.

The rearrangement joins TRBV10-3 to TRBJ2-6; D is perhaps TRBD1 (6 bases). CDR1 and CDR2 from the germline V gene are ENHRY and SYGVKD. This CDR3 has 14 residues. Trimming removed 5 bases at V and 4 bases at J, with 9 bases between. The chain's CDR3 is CAISSGAGANVLTF. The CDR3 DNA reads TGTGCCATCAGTTCAGGGGCCGGGGCCAACGTCCTGACTTTC.

CDR3 amino acids: CASSQETPGQIATNEKLFF. The CDR3 region has the DNA TGCGCCAGCAGCCAAGAAACCCCCGGACAGATAGCAACTAATGAAAAACTGTTTTTT. The chain has TRBV4-1 and TRBJ1-4; a possible D gene is TRBD1 (6 bases). The CDR3 length is 19 residues. The ends were cut back, 0 bases at V and 0 bases at J, with 17 bases in the middle. The germline gives CDR1 MGHRA, CDR2 YSYEKL.

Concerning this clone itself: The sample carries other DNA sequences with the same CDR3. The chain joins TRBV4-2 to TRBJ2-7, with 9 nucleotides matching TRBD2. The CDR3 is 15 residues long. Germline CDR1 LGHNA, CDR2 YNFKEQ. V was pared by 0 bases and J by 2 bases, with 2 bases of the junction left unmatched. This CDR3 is CASSQEGGRAYEQYF. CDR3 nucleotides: TGTGCCAGCAGCCAAGAAGGCGGGAGGGCCTACGAGCAGTACTTC.

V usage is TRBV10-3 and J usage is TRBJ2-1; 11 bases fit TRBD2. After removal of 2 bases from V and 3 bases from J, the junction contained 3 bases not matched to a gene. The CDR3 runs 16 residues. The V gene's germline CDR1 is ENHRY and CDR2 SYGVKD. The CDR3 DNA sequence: TGTGCCATCAGTGAGCCGGGACTAGCGGTCTACAATGAGCAGTTCTTC. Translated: CAISEPGLAVYNEQFF.

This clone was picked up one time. CDR3 in amino acids: CASSSKGLPSNGYTF. In DNA form, the CDR3 reads TGTGCCAGCAGCTCCAAGGGGCTACCCTCGAATGGCTACACCTTC. The chain carries TRBV7-9 and TRBJ1-2; weak D call: TRBD1 (5 bases). The germline V and J ends were trimmed by 4 bases and 6 bases, with 18 bases remaining between them. CDR3 length: 15 residues. Germline CDR1 is SEHNR and CDR2 is FQNEAQ (reference sequence). The whole variable domain, remainder taken from reference TRBV7-9 and TRBJ1-2, is DTGVSQNPRHKITKRGQNVTFRCDPISEHNRLYWYRQTLGQGPEFLTYFQNEAQLEKSRLLSDRFSAERPKGSFSTLEIQRTEQGDSAMYLCASSSKGLPSNGYTFGSGTRLTVV.

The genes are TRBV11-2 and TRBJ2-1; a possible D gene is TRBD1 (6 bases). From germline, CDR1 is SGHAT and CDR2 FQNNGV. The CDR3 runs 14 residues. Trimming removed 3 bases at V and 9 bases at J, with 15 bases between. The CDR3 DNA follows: TGTGCCAGCAGCTTCGACGGGACAACGCGTGAGCAGTTCTTC. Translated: CASSFDGTTREQFF.

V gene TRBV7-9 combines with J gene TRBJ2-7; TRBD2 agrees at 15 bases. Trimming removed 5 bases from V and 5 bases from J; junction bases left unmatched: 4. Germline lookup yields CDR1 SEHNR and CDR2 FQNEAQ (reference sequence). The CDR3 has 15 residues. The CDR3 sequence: CASSIGTSGRNEQYF. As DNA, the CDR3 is TGTGCCAGCAGCATTGGGACTAGCGGGAGGAACGAGCAGTACTTC.

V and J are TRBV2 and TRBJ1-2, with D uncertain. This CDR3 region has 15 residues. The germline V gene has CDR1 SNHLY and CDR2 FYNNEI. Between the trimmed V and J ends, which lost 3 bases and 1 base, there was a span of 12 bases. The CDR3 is CASSDTDPLNYGYTF. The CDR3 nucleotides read TGTGCCAGCAGTGACACAGATCCCCTTAACTATGGCTACACCTTC.

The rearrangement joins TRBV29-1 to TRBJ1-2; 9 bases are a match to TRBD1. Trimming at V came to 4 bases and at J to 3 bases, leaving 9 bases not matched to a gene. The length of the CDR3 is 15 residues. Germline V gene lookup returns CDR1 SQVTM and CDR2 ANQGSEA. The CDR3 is CSVAGQGWPDYGYTF. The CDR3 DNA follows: TGCAGCGTTGCGGGACAGGGTTGGCCGGACTATGGCTACACCTTC.

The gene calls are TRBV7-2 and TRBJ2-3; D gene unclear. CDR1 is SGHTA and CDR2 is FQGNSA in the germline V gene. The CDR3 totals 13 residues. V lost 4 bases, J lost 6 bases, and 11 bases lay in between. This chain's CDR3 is CASSSGMSDTQYF. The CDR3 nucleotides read TGTGCCAGCAGCTCAGGAATGAGTGATACGCAGTATTTT.

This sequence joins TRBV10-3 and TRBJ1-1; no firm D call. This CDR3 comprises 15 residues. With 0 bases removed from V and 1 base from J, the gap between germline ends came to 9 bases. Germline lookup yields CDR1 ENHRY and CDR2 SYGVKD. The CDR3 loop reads CAISESWRPNTEAFF. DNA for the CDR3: TGTGCCATCAGTGAGTCGTGGAGACCGAACACTGAAGCTTTCTTT.